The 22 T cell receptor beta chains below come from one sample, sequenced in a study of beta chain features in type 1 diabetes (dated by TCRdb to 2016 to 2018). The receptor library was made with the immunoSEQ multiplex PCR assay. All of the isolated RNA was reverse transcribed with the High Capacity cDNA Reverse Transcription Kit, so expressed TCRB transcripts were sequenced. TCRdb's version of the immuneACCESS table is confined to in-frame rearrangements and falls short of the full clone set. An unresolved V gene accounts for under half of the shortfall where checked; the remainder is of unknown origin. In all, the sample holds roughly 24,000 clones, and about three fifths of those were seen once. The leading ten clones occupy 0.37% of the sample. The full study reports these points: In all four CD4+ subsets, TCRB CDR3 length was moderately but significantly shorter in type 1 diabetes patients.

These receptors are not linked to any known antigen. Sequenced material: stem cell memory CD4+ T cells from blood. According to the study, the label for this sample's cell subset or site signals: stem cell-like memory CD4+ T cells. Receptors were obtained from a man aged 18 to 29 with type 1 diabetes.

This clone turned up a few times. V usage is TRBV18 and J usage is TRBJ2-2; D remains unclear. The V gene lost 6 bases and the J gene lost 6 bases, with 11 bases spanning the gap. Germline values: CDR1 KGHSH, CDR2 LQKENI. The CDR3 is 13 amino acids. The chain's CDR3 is CASSSPVAGELFF. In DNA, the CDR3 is TGTGCCAGCTCGTCCCCGGTGGCCGGGGAGCTGTTTTTT.

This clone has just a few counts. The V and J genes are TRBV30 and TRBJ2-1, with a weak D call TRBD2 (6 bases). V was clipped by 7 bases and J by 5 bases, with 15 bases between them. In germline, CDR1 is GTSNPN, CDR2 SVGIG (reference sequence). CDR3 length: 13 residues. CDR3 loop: CAYIAGTHNEQFF. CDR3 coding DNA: TGTGCCTATATCGCCGGGACTCACAATGAGCAGTTCTTC.

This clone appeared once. The CDR3 bases are TGTGCTAGTGCCCCCCTAGCGATACCCCCCTACGAGCAGTACTTC. Its protein is CASAPLAIPPYEQYF. This chain links TRBV12-5 with TRBJ2-7, with D possibly being TRBD2 (6 bases). Germline CDR1 reads LGHNT; CDR2 reads FRNRAP. The ends were cut back, 7 bases at V and 2 bases at J, with 18 bases in the middle. This CDR3 has 15 amino acids.

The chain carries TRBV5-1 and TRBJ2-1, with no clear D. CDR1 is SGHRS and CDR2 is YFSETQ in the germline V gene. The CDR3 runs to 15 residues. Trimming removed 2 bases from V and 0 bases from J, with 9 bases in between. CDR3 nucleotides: TGCGCCAGCAGCTTCATAACAAGCTCCTACAATGAGCAGTTCTTC. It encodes CASSFITSSYNEQFF.

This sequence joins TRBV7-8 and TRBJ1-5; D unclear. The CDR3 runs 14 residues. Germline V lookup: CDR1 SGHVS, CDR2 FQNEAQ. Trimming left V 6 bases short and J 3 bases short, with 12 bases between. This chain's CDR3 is CASRPRGLNQPQHF. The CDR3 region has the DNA TGTGCCAGCAGACCCCGGGGTCTCAATCAGCCCCAGCATTTT.

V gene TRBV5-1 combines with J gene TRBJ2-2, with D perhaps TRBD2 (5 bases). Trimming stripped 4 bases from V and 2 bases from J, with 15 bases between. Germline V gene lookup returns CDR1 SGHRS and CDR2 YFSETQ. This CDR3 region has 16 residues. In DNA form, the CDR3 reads TGCGCCAGCAGCGTCGGACGGGGAAGTAACACCGGGGAGCTGTTTTTT. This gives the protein CASSVGRGSNTGELFF.

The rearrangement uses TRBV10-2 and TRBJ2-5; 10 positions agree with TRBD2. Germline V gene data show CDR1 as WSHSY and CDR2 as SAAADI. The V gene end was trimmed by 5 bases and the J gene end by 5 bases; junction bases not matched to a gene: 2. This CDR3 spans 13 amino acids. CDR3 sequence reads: CASSLAGGETQYF. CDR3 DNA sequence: TGCGCCAGCAGTTTAGCGGGAGGTGAGACCCAGTACTTC.

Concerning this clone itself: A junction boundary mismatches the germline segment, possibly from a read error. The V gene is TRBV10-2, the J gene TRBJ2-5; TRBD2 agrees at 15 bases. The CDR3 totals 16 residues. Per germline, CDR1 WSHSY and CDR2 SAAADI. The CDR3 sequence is CASRGLAGGPRSQWDF. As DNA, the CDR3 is TGCGCCAGCCGCGGACTAGCGGGAGGGCCTCGGTCCCAATGGGACTTC.

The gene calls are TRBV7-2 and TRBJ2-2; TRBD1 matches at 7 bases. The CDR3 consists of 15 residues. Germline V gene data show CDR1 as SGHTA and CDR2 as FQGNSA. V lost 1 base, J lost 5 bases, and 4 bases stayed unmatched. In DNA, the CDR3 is TGTGCCAGCAGCTTAGGAGGGGGCGGTACCGGGGAGCTGTTTTTT. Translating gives CASSLGGGGTGELFF.

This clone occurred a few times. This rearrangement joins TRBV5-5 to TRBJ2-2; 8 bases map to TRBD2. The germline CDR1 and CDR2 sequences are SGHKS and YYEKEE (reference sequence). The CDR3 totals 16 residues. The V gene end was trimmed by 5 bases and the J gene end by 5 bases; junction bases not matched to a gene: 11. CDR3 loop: CASSPHPGLVTGELFF. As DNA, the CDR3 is TGTGCCAGCAGTCCCCACCCGGGACTAGTAACCGGGGAGCTGTTTTTT.

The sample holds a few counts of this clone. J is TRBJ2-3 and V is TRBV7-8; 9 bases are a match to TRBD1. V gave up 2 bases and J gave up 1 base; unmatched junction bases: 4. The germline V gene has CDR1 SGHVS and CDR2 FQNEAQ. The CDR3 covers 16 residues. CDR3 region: CASSLPGDRGTDTQYF. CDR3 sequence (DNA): TGTGCCAGCAGCTTACCGGGGGACAGGGGCACAGATACGCAGTATTTT.

CDR3 nucleotide sequence: TGTGCCAGCTGGGGATATTCAGGGGGTAGGGGAACTGAAGCTTTCTTT. It encodes CASWGYSGGRGTEAFF. V is TRBV28 and J is TRBJ1-1; 7 bases align to TRBD1. V dropped 8 bases and J dropped 5; count of bases not matched to a gene: 17. Germline loops: CDR1 MDHEN, CDR2 SYDVKM. There are 16 residues in the CDR3.

CDR3: CASGETSPLYNEQFF. As DNA, the CDR3 is TGTGCCAGCGGGGAGACATCTCCTCTTTACAATGAGCAGTTCTTC. The rearrangement joins TRBV6-1 to TRBJ2-1; D possibly corresponds to TRBD2 (5 bases). V lost 8 bases and J lost 4, with 18 bases in between. CDR1 is MNHNS, CDR2 SASEGT, per germline. There are 15 residues in the CDR3.

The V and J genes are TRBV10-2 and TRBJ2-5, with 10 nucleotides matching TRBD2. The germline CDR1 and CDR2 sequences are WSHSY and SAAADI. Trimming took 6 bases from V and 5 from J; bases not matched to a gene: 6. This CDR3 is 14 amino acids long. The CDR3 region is CASSLSGRMETQYF. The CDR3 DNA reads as TGCGCCAGCAGCCTTAGCGGGAGGATGGAGACCCAGTACTTC.

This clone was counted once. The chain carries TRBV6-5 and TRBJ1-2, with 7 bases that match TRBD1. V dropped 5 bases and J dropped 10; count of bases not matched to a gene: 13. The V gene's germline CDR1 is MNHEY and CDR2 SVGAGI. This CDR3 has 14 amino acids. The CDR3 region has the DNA TGTGCCAGCAGTCCTTTCGAGACAGGGCAGTTCTACACCTTC. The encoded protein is CASSPFETGQFYTF.

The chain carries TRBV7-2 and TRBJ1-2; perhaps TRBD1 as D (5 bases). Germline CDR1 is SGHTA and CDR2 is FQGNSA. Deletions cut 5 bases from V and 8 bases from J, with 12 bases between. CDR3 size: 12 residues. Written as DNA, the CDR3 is TGTGCCAGCAGCACGACAGTATCCGGCTACACCTTC. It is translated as CASSTTVSGYTF. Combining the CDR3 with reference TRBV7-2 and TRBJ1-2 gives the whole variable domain GAGVSQSPSNKVTEKGKDVELRCDPISGHTALYWYRQSLGQGLEFLIYFQGNSAPDKSGLPSDRFSAERTGGSVSTLTIQRTQQEDSAVYLCASSTTVSGYTFGSGTRLTVV.

The CDR3 is CSVEYNYGYTF. The CDR3 bases are TGCAGCGTAGAGTACAACTATGGCTACACCTTC. The chain uses TRBV29-1 and TRBJ1-2; D is unresolved. V was cut by 6 bases and J by 2 bases, with 7 bases left in between. The CDR3 spans 11 residues. The germline gives CDR1 SQVTM, CDR2 ANQGSEA.

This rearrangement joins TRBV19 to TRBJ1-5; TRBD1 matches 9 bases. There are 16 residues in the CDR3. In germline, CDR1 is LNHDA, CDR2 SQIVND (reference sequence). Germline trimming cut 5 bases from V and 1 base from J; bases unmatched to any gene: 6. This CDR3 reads CASSSMGQGSNQPQHF. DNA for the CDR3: TGTGCCAGTAGTTCCATGGGACAGGGAAGCAATCAGCCCCAGCATTTT.

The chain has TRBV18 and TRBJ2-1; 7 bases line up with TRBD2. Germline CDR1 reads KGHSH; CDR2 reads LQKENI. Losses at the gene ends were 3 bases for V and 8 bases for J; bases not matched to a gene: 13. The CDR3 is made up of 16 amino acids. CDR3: CASSPGRGRASYEQFF. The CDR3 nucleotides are TGTGCCAGCTCACCCGGGCGTGGGAGGGCCTCGTATGAGCAGTTCTTC.

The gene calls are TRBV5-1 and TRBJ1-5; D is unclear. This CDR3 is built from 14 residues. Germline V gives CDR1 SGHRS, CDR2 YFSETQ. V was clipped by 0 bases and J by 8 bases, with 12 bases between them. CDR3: CASSLGEGSKPQHF. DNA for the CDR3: TGCGCCAGCAGCTTGGGGGAGGGTAGTAAGCCCCAGCATTTT.

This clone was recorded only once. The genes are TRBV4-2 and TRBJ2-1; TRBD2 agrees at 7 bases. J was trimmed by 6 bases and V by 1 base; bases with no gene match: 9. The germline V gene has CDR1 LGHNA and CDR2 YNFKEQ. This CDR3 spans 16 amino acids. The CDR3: CASSQVGGSVSNEQFF. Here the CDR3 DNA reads TGTGCCAGCAGCCAAGTCGGGGGGTCCGTGTCCAATGAGCAGTTCTTC.

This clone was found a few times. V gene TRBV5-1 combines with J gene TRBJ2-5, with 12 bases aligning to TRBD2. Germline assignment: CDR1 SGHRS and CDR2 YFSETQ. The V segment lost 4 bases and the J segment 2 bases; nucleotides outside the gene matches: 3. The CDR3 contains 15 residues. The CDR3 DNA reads TGCGCCAGCAGCGTAGGACTAGCGGGACAAGAGACCCAGTACTTC. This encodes CASSVGLAGQETQYF.